Below, 2 T cell receptor beta chains from the same sample are listed, as sequenced in a study of cytomegalovirus exposure and HLA in healthy donors. PCR was performed using 60 Vbeta and 13 Jbeta primers. TCRdb's copy holds only in-frame clones and misses some; the assay was immunoSEQ multiplex PCR. This repertoire shows approximately 190,000 clones, 77% found once; its top ten account for 2.1%. The sample comprised PBMCs. The receptors come from a woman between 25 and 40 years old in good health and CMV-seropositive.

The V gene is TRBV7-3, the J gene TRBJ2-1; 7 bases are a match to TRBD2. V lost 5 bases, J lost 0 bases, and 16 bases stayed unmatched. Germline V gene data show CDR1 as SGHTA and CDR2 as FQGTGA. The CDR3 length is 19 residues. The CDR3 DNA sequence: TGTGCCAGCAGCCGTCGACTAGCCAATTACAAAATCTCCTACAATGAGCAGTTCTTC. It specifies CASSRRLANYKISYNEQFF.

This clone has a single count. The chain uses TRBV7-2 and TRBJ2-5; 11 bases line up with TRBD2. The germline V gene encodes CDR1 SGHTA and CDR2 FQGNSA. This CDR3 is 16 amino acids long. Trimming took 3 bases from V and 1 from J; bases not matched to a gene: 4. The CDR3 DNA reads TGTGCCAGCAGCTTTTCAACTAGCGGGGGCCAAGAGACCCAGTACTTC. It specifies CASSFSTSGGQETQYF.